This T cell receptor (beta chain) was documented in a study of OX40 agonist ivuxolimab in advanced cancers. With 7 bases removed from V and 0 bases from J, the gap between germline ends came to 16 bases. The CDR3 loop spans 17 amino acids. Germline V lookup: CDR1 MNHEY, CDR2 SMNVEV (reference sequence). This clone was counted once. Its antigen is currently unknown. Broader study findings: In a subset of nonresponders, normalized T-cell clonal expansion was also low.

Profiled with immunoSEQ multiplex PCR; TCRdb holds only in-frame clones, not every one. The sample lists 80,000 to 100,000 clones, approximately 87% occurring once. The clonotype comes from an adult with an advanced solid tumor such as melanoma, head and neck, liver or kidney cancer. Sequenced here: CD4+ or CD8+ T cells sorted from blood, sampled in a trial of the OX40 agonist ivuxolimab. The rearrangement links TRBV27 to TRBJ1-6, with D perhaps matching TRBD1 (6 bases). The CDR3 DNA sequence: TGTGCCAGCAAGGTGACAGGCTTGAGCTCCTATAATTCACCCCTCCACTTT. Its translation: CASKVTGLSSYNSPLHF.